This T cell receptor (beta chain) was profiled in a study of blood T cell repertoires in COVID-19 (dated by TCRdb to about 2020). Looking at the study overall: Samples covering the acute and convalescent phases of COVID-19 were provided by collaborators in the United States, Italy and Spain. The material from the prospective study consisted of cDNA or gDNA derived from T cells, B-cell-depleted T cells, or PBMCs. Subjects who had been exposed to COVID-19, were actively infected with it, or had recovered from it provided the deeply sampled blood TCRbeta repertoires that made up the dataset. The repertoires were released in a freely available public database intended as a resource for research on the immune response to SARS-CoV-2. Samples were obtained from the ongoing ImmuneRACE study (first 160 participants) and from about 1,300 subjects provided by 6 global collaborators. The sample metadata nearly always contained a de-identified subject ID, COVID-19 status, age in years and sex. HLA class I and class II types, where available, came from metadata supplied by the sample provider rather than from assay-based typing. What the research found in general, with its limitations: How much clinical and demographic metadata was included differed by source and by participant, and the metadata was provided uncurated.

Whole blood was collected in K2EDTA tubes by collaborating institutions according to the institutions' own protocols. For TCRbeta analysis, collaborators shipped samples in one of three forms: frozen whole blood, isolated PBMCs, or DNA extracted from either of those sample types. As for this clone: Which antigen it targets is not known. Nothing much larger sits one base from this clone, and base qualities are not available.

The CDR3 holds 17 amino acids from the cysteine to the phenylalanine. Solely the CDR3 DNA is kept, with 51 bases framed from the first base. The germline V gene provides CDR1 SGHVS and CDR2 FNYEAQ. V is cut back by 2 bases and J by 1 base, with 4 bases in the junction unmatched. The immunoSEQ Assay, a bias-controlled multiplex PCR, was used to amplify TCRbeta CDR3 regions from genomic DNA. In the paper's pipeline: Within the assay, amplification of reference gene primers was used to estimate how many nucleated cells each sample contained. To quantify the absolute abundance of each unique TCRbeta CDR3 rearrangement, sequence reads were collapsed and filtered. Productive Simpson clonality was computed per sample as the square root of Simpson's diversity index over productive rearrangements. TCRdb obtained this table from immuneACCESS and retained in-frame rearrangements with V and J assigned. These tables miss some clones; where compared with another copy, unresolved V genes account for less than half of the shortfall, and the remainder is unexplained. The V and J calls and the clone size are those of that table, but D and trimming were determined from the DNA. A total of about 120,000 clones appear in this sample, over 70% of them only once. Of the sample, roughly 5.5% falls within the top ten clones.

This sequence was found in an elderly man with active or convalescent COVID-19. The chain uses TRBV7-6 and TRBJ2-1; TRBD2 lines up with 11 middle nucleotides. Sequenced sample: peripheral blood. Here the CDR3 is given as CASSLYGTSGSYNEQFF. The nucleotide sequence reads TGTGCCAGCAGCTTATACGGGACTAGCGGATCCTACAATGAGCAGTTCTTC.